The entry that follows covers one T cell receptor beta chain sequence. The data were taken from a study of radiation and T cells in renal cell carcinoma. Sequenced by immunoSEQ multiplex PCR; TCRdb stores in-frame clones only, minus some. Of 130,000 or so clones in the sample, 75% to 90% were seen once. Deletions cut 6 bases from V and 3 bases from J, with 11 bases between. This CDR3 has 13 residues. Germline V gene sequence: CDR1 MNHEY, CDR2 SVGAGI. Regarding time point: baseline pretreatment blood. As for treatment: 15 Gy SBRT to primary tumor, nephrectomy 4 weeks later. Blood was sampled at baseline, 2 weeks and 4 weeks after SBRT. The tumor was a clear cell renal cell carcinoma.

The source of this sequence is a woman in her 50s with renal cell carcinoma. V gene TRBV6-5 combines with J gene TRBJ1-2, with a tentative D call TRBD1 (6 bases). The sequencing here drew on blood, taken from a patient whose treatment included radiotherapy and nephrectomy. CDR3 DNA sequence: TGTGCCAGCAGATTACAGGGACACTATGGCTACACCTTC. Amino acids: CASRLQGHYGYTF.